These T cell receptor beta chains were read from a single sample in a study of T cell responses to AZD1222 COVID-19 vaccine. Profiling relied on immunoSEQ multiplex PCR, and the TCRdb table lists in-frame clones only, not all of them. The data show about 150,000 clones, about 90% seen once. The sample here was peripheral blood, taken 28 days after the second dose of the MenACWY control vaccine. These receptors all come from an adult who received the MenACWY meningococcal vaccine as a control. Each CDR3 is given with its conserved first and last residue. A D gene is named only where the DNA matches it firmly. The size of a clone is reported for some rows only, either as once, few or many, or as a class for expanded clones.

v_gene: TRBV5-8
len: 15
abundance: NA
d_gene: TRBD1
j_gene: TRBJ2-3
CDR3nt: TGTGCCAGCAGCTTAGGACAGGGGGTCAAGGATACGCAGTATTTT
CDR3aa: CASSLGQGVKDTQYF

v_gene: TRBV24-1
len: 13
abundance: NA
d_gene: NA
j_gene: TRBJ2-2
CDR3nt: TGTGCCACCAGTCGAGAGAACACCGGGGAGCTGTTTTTT
CDR3aa: CATSRENTGELFF

v_gene: TRBV11-2
len: 15
abundance: once
d_gene: NA
j_gene: TRBJ2-1
CDR3nt: TGTGCCAGCACCAAAGGGACCGACACGTACAATGAGCAGTTCTTC
CDR3aa: CASTKGTDTYNEQFF

v_gene: TRBV19
len: 15
abundance: NA
d_gene: TRBD1
j_gene: TRBJ2-7
CDR3nt: TGTGCCAGTAGCGCCCGGACAGGCAAGACCTACGAGCAGTACTTC
CDR3aa: CASSARTGKTYEQYF

v_gene: TRBV7-2
len: 13
abundance: NA
d_gene: NA
j_gene: TRBJ1-2
CDR3nt: TGTGCCAGCAGCTTAGTGGGGGGCGGTGGCTACACCTTC
CDR3aa: CASSLVGGGGYTF

v_gene: TRBV7-8
len: 15
abundance: once
d_gene: NA
j_gene: TRBJ2-5
CDR3nt: TGTGCCAGCAGCTTAGGGTTCGCAGGGCAAGAGACCCAGTACTTC
CDR3aa: CASSLGFAGQETQYF

v_gene: TRBV14
len: 15
abundance: few
d_gene: TRBD1
j_gene: TRBJ1-3
CDR3nt: TGTGCCAGCAGCGGGACAGGTTTCTCTGGAAACACCATATATTTT
CDR3aa: CASSGTGFSGNTIYF

v_gene: TRBV19
len: 15
abundance: NA
d_gene: NA
j_gene: TRBJ1-6
CDR3nt: TGTGCCAGTAGTATCTGGGGCAGTCCACAGTCACCCCTCCACTTT
CDR3aa: CASSIWGSPQSPLHF

v_gene: TRBV19
len: 14
abundance: NA
d_gene: NA
j_gene: TRBJ2-1
CDR3nt: TGTGCCAGTAGTATAGATCGGGGGCAAAAGGAGCAGTTCTTC
CDR3aa: CASSIDRGQKEQFF

v_gene: TRBV7-7
len: 13
abundance: NA
d_gene: NA
j_gene: TRBJ2-7
CDR3nt: TGTGCCAGCAGTTCCGGGACCCAGCTACAGCAGTACTTC
CDR3aa: CASSSGTQLQQYF

v_gene: TRBV9
len: 14
abundance: once
d_gene: NA
j_gene: TRBJ2-1
CDR3nt: TGTGCCAGCAGCGTGGAGGGGCAGGGCAATGAGCAGTTCTTC
CDR3aa: CASSVEGQGNEQFF

v_gene: TRBV27
len: 16
abundance: NA
d_gene: NA
j_gene: TRBJ1-2
CDR3nt: TGTGCCAGCAGTCCGGGCCCATCCTGGACACGCCATGGCTACACCTTC
CDR3aa: CASSPGPSWTRHGYTF

v_gene: TRBV5-1
len: 14
abundance: NA
d_gene: NA
j_gene: TRBJ2-2
CDR3nt: TGCGCCAGCGGACCCCCGACGAACACCGGGGAGCTGTTTTTT
CDR3aa: CASGPPTNTGELFF

v_gene: TRBV7-9
len: 15
abundance: once
d_gene: TRBD1
j_gene: TRBJ1-2
CDR3nt: TGTGCCAGCAGCTTAGGGACAGGGAAAGCAGATGGCTACACCTTC
CDR3aa: CASSLGTGKADGYTF

v_gene: TRBV2
len: 17
abundance: NA
d_gene: NA
j_gene: TRBJ2-3
CDR3nt: TGTGCCAGCAGTGAGCTCCCCGTGACTCACAGCACAGATACGCAGTATTTT
CDR3aa: CASSELPVTHSTDTQYF

v_gene: TRBV7-2
len: 18
abundance: NA
d_gene: TRBD1
j_gene: TRBJ1-3
CDR3nt: TGTGCCAGCAGCTCCGACAGGGGCGGGAGCGTCTCTGGAAACACCATATATTTT
CDR3aa: CASSSDRGGSVSGNTIYF

v_gene: TRBV5-5
len: 16
abundance: NA
d_gene: NA
j_gene: TRBJ2-1
CDR3nt: TGTGCCAGCAGCTTGGAGGGGGGCGTAATAAGGAATGAGCAGTTCTTC
CDR3aa: CASSLEGGVIRNEQFF

v_gene: TRBV29-1
len: 15
abundance: NA
d_gene: TRBD2
j_gene: TRBJ2-7
CDR3nt: TGCAGCGTTGAAGAGACTAGCGGGCTGACCTACGAGCAGTACTTC
CDR3aa: CSVEETSGLTYEQYF

v_gene: TRBV5-4
len: 15
abundance: NA
d_gene: NA
j_gene: TRBJ2-3
CDR3nt: TGTGCCAGCAGCCCCCGGGACGGAAGCACAGATACGCAGTATTTT
CDR3aa: CASSPRDGSTDTQYF

v_gene: TRBV5-1
len: 15
abundance: NA
d_gene: NA
j_gene: TRBJ2-3
CDR3nt: TGCGCCAGCAGCTTGGCGGGACTCTCGGCAGATACGCAGTATTTT
CDR3aa: CASSLAGLSADTQYF

v_gene: TRBV7-6
len: 18
abundance: NA
d_gene: NA
j_gene: TRBJ2-5
CDR3nt: TGTGCCAGCAGCTTAAGACCACCGACCGGGGGCCCCCAAGAGACCCAGTACTTC
CDR3aa: CASSLRPPTGGPQETQYF

v_gene: TRBV7-2
len: 15
abundance: NA
d_gene: NA
j_gene: TRBJ2-7
CDR3nt: TGTGCCAGCAGCACACAGGGGACTGGCTCCTACGAGCAGTACTTC
CDR3aa: CASSTQGTGSYEQYF

v_gene: TRBV5-1
len: 14
abundance: NA
d_gene: NA
j_gene: TRBJ2-3
CDR3nt: TGCGCCAGCAGCTTGGCCACAGTCACAGATACGCAGTATTTT
CDR3aa: CASSLATVTDTQYF

v_gene: TRBV11-2
len: 16
abundance: NA
d_gene: NA
j_gene: TRBJ2-1
CDR3nt: TGTGCCAGCAGCTTAGCGTCCTGGAGCTCCTACAATGAGCAGTTCTTC
CDR3aa: CASSLASWSSYNEQFF

v_gene: TRBV19
len: 14
abundance: NA
d_gene: NA
j_gene: TRBJ2-3
CDR3nt: TGTGCCAGTAGTATAGATCACACGACAGATACGCAGTATTTT
CDR3aa: CASSIDHTTDTQYF

v_gene: TRBV18
len: 14
abundance: NA
d_gene: NA
j_gene: TRBJ1-1
CDR3nt: TGTGCCAGCTCAAACAGGGCAGTGGGCACTGAAGCTTTCTTT
CDR3aa: CASSNRAVGTEAFF

v_gene: TRBV4-3
len: 14
abundance: once
d_gene: NA
j_gene: TRBJ1-1
CDR3nt: TGCGCCAGCAGCCAATCGAGAAACAGCAGAGAAGCTTTCTTT
CDR3aa: CASSQSRNSREAFF

v_gene: TRBV7-8
len: 17
abundance: NA
d_gene: NA
j_gene: TRBJ2-2
CDR3nt: TGTGCCAGCAGCTTAGAGTCGCGGACATTGGGAACCGGGGAGCTGTTTTTT
CDR3aa: CASSLESRTLGTGELFF

v_gene: TRBV15
len: 19
abundance: NA
d_gene: NA
j_gene: TRBJ1-4
CDR3nt: TGTGCCACCAGCACCCGAGGAGGGCGGCAGGGGTTTACTAATGAAAAACTGTTTTTT
CDR3aa: CATSTRGGRQGFTNEKLFF

v_gene: TRBV19
len: 14
abundance: NA
d_gene: TRBD1
j_gene: TRBJ1-5
CDR3nt: TGTGCCACCCGGACAGGGAATGGCAATCAGCCCCAGCATTTT
CDR3aa: CATRTGNGNQPQHF

v_gene: TRBV14
len: 14
abundance: NA
d_gene: NA
j_gene: TRBJ1-2
CDR3nt: TGTGCCAGCAGCCACACGGACGGAATCTATGGCTACACCTTC
CDR3aa: CASSHTDGIYGYTF

v_gene: TRBV19
len: 15
abundance: NA
d_gene: NA
j_gene: TRBJ2-5
CDR3nt: TGTGCCAGTGCCCTTGGTGGACAGAAACAAGAGACCCAGTACTTC
CDR3aa: CASALGGQKQETQYF

v_gene: TRBV7-6
len: 18
abundance: NA
d_gene: TRBD1
j_gene: TRBJ2-2
CDR3nt: TGTGCCAGCAGCAGTCAAATACCGGGACAGGGATTAGCCGGGGAGCTGTTTTTT
CDR3aa: CASSSQIPGQGLAGELFF

v_gene: TRBV5-6
len: 13
abundance: NA
d_gene: NA
j_gene: TRBJ1-2
CDR3nt: TGTGCCAGCAGCCAACCGGGTAACTATGGCTACACCTTC
CDR3aa: CASSQPGNYGYTF

v_gene: TRBV7-3
len: 19
abundance: NA
d_gene: TRBD2
j_gene: TRBJ2-1
CDR3nt: TGTGCCAGCAGCTTAAGTCCCCCTAGGGCTAGCGGGAAATACAATGAGCAGTTCTTC
CDR3aa: CASSLSPPRASGKYNEQFF

v_gene: TRBV6-5
len: 15
abundance: NA
d_gene: NA
j_gene: TRBJ1-6
CDR3nt: TGTGCCAGCAGTCTCCGGTCCATGGGTAATTCACCCCTCCACTTT
CDR3aa: CASSLRSMGNSPLHF

v_gene: TRBV7-8
len: 14
abundance: NA
d_gene: TRBD1
j_gene: TRBJ2-5
CDR3nt: TGTGCCAGCGAGAGGACAGGGGGGATAGAGACCCAGTACTTC
CDR3aa: CASERTGGIETQYF

v_gene: TRBV7-2
len: 14
abundance: NA
d_gene: TRBD1
j_gene: TRBJ1-6
CDR3nt: TGTGCCAGCAGCCCGACAGGGGATTATTCACCCCTCCACTTT
CDR3aa: CASSPTGDYSPLHF

v_gene: TRBV9
len: 16
abundance: NA
d_gene: TRBD1
j_gene: TRBJ2-7
CDR3nt: TGTGCCAGCAGCGTAGGGGACAGGGGGCTCTCCTACGAGCAGTACTTC
CDR3aa: CASSVGDRGLSYEQYF

v_gene: TRBV4-3
len: 13
abundance: NA
d_gene: NA
j_gene: TRBJ1-2
CDR3nt: TGCGCCAGCAGCCAAGGTTTCGGTTATGTCTACACCTTC
CDR3aa: CASSQGFGYVYTF

v_gene: TRBV5-4
len: 15
abundance: NA
d_gene: TRBD2
j_gene: TRBJ2-1
CDR3nt: TGTGCCAGCAGCTTGGGCGGGAGGCCCTACAATGAGCAGTTCTTC
CDR3aa: CASSLGGRPYNEQFF

v_gene: TRBV11-2
len: 17
abundance: NA
d_gene: TRBD1
j_gene: TRBJ1-2
CDR3nt: TGTGCCAGCAGCTCGATGCGCGGAGGGGGCGCTAACTATGGCTACACCTTC
CDR3aa: CASSSMRGGGANYGYTF

v_gene: TRBV28
len: 12
abundance: few
d_gene: NA
j_gene: TRBJ2-1
CDR3nt: TGTGCCAGCAGTTTATCGCTAAATGAGCAGTTCTTC
CDR3aa: CASSLSLNEQFF

v_gene: TRBV5-8
len: 16
abundance: NA
d_gene: TRBD2
j_gene: TRBJ2-1
CDR3nt: TGTGCCAGCAGCTTTGGACTAGCGGGGGGTGCCAATGAGCAGTTCTTC
CDR3aa: CASSFGLAGGANEQFF

v_gene: TRBV29-1
len: 15
abundance: NA
d_gene: NA
j_gene: TRBJ2-7
CDR3nt: TGCAGCGCCGAATTCTCCCAGGGAAGGGTAGGCGAGCAGTACTTC
CDR3aa: CSAEFSQGRVGEQYF

v_gene: TRBV28
len: 15
abundance: NA
d_gene: TRBD2
j_gene: TRBJ2-5
CDR3nt: TGTGCCAGCAGTCCCGCCGCCGGGGGGGTTCTGACCCAGTACTTC
CDR3aa: CASSPAAGGVLTQYF

v_gene: TRBV19
len: 14
abundance: NA
d_gene: NA
j_gene: TRBJ1-5
CDR3nt: TGTGCCAGTAGAGGGGCGGGGAGCAATCAGCCCCAGCATTTT
CDR3aa: CASRGAGSNQPQHF

v_gene: TRBV25-1
len: 14
abundance: once
d_gene: NA
j_gene: TRBJ2-7
CDR3nt: TGTGCCAGCAGTGAATCGGGCGCGAGCTACGAGCAGTACTTC
CDR3aa: CASSESGASYEQYF

v_gene: TRBV6-2/TRBV6-3
len: 15
abundance: NA
d_gene: NA
j_gene: TRBJ1-1
CDR3nt: TGTGCCAGCAGTTACATTGGGTCCCCGAACACTGAAGCTTTCTTT
CDR3aa: CASSYIGSPNTEAFF

v_gene: TRBV14
len: 15
abundance: NA
d_gene: TRBD1
j_gene: TRBJ1-4
CDR3nt: TGTGCCAGCAGCCAAAAGACAGGGGTTGGAGAAAAACTGTTTTTT
CDR3aa: CASSQKTGVGEKLFF

v_gene: TRBV7-7
len: 16
abundance: NA
d_gene: TRBD2
j_gene: TRBJ2-2
CDR3nt: TGTGCCAGCAGCTGGACTAGCGGGGCTAACACCGGGGAGCTGTTTTTT
CDR3aa: CASSWTSGANTGELFF

v_gene: TRBV4-3
len: 17
abundance: NA
d_gene: NA
j_gene: TRBJ1-3
CDR3nt: TGCGACAGCAGTGACTGGTGGGGGGGGCGCGCTGGAAACACCATATATTTT
CDR3aa: CDSSDWWGGRAGNTIYF

v_gene: TRBV28
len: 14
abundance: NA
d_gene: TRBD1
j_gene: TRBJ1-3
CDR3nt: TGTGCCAGCAGGAGACAGGGCTCTGGAAACACCATATATTTT
CDR3aa: CASRRQGSGNTIYF

v_gene: TRBV7-3
len: 13
abundance: NA
d_gene: NA
j_gene: TRBJ2-1
CDR3nt: TGTGCCAGCAGCTCGGGACCGCACAATGAGCAGTTCTTC
CDR3aa: CASSSGPHNEQFF

v_gene: TRBV11-3
len: 13
abundance: NA
d_gene: TRBD1
j_gene: TRBJ2-2
CDR3nt: TGTGCCAGCAGTCCACAGGGGGCCGGGGAGCTGTTTTTT
CDR3aa: CASSPQGAGELFF